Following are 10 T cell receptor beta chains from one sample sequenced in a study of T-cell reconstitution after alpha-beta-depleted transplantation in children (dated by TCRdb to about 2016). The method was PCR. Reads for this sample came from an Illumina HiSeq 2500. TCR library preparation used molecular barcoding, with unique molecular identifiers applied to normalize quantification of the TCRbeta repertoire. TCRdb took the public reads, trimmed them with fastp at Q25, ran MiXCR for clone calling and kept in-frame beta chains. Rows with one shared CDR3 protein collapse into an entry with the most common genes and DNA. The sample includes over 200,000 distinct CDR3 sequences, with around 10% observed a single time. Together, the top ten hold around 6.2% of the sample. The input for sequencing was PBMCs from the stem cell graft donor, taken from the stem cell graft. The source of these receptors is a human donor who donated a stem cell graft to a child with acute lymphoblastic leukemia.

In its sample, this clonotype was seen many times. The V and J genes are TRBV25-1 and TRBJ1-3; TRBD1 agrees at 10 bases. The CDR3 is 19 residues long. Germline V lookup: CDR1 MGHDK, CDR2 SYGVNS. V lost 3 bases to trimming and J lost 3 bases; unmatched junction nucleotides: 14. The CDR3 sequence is CASSDSVMVRDRGGNTIYF. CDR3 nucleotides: TGTGCCAGCAGTGATTCAGTTATGGTACGGGACAGGGGTGGAAACACCATATATTTT.

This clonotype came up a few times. CDR3 amino acids: CASSLGLGGATDTQYF. CDR3 coding DNA: TGTGCCAGCAGCTTGGGTCTCGGGGGCGCGACAGATACGCAGTATTTT. J is TRBJ2-3 and V is TRBV7-9; D assignment may be TRBD1 or TRBD2 (6 bases each). Germline values: CDR1 SEHNR, CDR2 FQNEAQ (reference sequence). The ends were cut back, 3 bases at V and 3 bases at J, with 16 bases in the middle. CDR3 length: 16 amino acids.

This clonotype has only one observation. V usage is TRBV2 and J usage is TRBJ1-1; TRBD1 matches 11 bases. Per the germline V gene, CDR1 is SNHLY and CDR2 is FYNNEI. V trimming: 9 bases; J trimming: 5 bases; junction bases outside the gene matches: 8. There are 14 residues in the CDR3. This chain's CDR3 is CARKRGQGETEAFF. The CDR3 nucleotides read TGTGCCAGGAAGAGGGGACAGGGGGAGACTGAAGCTTTCTTT.

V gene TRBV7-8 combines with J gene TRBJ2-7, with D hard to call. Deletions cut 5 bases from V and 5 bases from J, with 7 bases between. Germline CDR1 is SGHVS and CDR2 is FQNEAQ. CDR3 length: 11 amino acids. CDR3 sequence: CASSAADEQYF. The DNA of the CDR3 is TGTGCCAGCAGCGCGGCGGACGAGCAGTACTTC.

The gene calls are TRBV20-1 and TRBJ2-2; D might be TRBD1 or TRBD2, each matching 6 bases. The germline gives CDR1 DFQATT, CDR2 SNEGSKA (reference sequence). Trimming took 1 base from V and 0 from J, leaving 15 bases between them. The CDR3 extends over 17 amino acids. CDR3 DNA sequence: TGCAGTGCTAGAGTGCCCCGAAGGGGGGCGAACACCGGGGAGCTGTTTTTT. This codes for CSARVPRRGANTGELFF.

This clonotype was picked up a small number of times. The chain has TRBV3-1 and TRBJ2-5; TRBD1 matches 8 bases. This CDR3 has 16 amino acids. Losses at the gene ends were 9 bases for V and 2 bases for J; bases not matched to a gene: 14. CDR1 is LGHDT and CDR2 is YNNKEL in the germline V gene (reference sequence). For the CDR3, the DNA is TGTGCCAGTTTGGGGGACCGACAGGGGAGACAAGAGACCCAGTACTTC. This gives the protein CASLGDRQGRQETQYF.

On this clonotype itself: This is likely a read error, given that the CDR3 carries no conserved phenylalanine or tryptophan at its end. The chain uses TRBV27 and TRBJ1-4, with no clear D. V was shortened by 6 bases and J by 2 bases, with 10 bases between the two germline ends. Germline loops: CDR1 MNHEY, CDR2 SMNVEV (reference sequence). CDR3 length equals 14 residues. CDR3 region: CASSPRRTNEKLFY. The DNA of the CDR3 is TGTGCCAGCAGCCCGAGAAGGACTAATGAAAAACTGTTTTAT.

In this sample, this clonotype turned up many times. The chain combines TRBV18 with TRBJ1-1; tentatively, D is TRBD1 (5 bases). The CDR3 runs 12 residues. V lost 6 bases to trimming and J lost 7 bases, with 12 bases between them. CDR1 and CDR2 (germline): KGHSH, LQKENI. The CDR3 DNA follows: TGTGCCAGCTCGCTGACAGTTAATGAAGCTTTCTTT. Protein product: CASSLTVNEAFF.

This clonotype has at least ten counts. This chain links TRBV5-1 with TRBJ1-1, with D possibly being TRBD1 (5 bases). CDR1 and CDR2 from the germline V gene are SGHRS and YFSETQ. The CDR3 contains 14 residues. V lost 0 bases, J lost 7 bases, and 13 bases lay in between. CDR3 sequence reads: CASSLANRRVEAFF. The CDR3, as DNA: TGCGCCAGCAGCTTGGCAAACAGGCGGGTTGAAGCTTTCTTT. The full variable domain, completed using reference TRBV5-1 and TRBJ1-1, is KAGVTQTPRYLIKTRGQQVTLSCSPISGHRSVSWYQQTPGQGLQFLFEYFSETQRNKGNFPGRFSGRQFSNSRSEMNVSTLELGDSALYLCASSLANRRVEAFFGQGTRLTVV.

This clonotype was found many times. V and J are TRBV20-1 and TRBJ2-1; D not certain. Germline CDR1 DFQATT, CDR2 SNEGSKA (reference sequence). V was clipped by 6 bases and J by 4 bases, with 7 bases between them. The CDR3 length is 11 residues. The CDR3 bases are TGCAGTGCCCCAAGATACAATGAGCAGTTCTTC. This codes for CSAPRYNEQFF.